Presented here are 8 T cell receptor beta chains from one specimen sequenced in a study of a mutant IDH1 vaccine in newly diagnosed glioma. As to time point: baseline, week 1 (first vaccination visit). The treatment: pre-vaccination baseline after standard-of-care therapy. Data came from immunoSEQ multiplex PCR; TCRdb stores just in-frame clones and leaves some out. Of roughly 50,000 clones listed, about four fifths are singletons. The sample here was PBMCs, taken from a glioma patient treated with radiotherapy, temozolomide or both. These receptors were obtained from a man between 18 and 35 years old with glioma.

This chain connects TRBV28 to TRBJ2-3; D unclear. With 6 bases removed from V and 6 bases from J, the gap between germline ends came to 13 bases. Germline CDR1 MDHEN, CDR2 SYDVKM. The CDR3 is 13 residues long. CDR3 DNA sequence: TGTGCCAGCAGCCGCGTCACCCCCGATACGCAGTATTTT. Its protein is CASSRVTPDTQYF.

This chain joins TRBV6-5 and TRBJ1-5; D is possibly TRBD1 (6 bases). Germline lookup yields CDR1 MNHEY and CDR2 SVGAGI. V was pared by 6 bases and J by 2 bases, with 11 bases between. CDR3 size: 14 residues. DNA of the CDR3: TGTGCCAGCAGCAGGGGTATTGGCAATCAGCCCCAGCATTTT. Its translation is CASSRGIGNQPQHF.

The chain recombines TRBV4-1 with TRBJ1-1, with TRBD1 matching 10 bases. The CDR3 is 17 residues long. The germline V gene encodes CDR1 MGHRA and CDR2 YSYEKL. Trimming removed 0 bases from V and 3 bases from J; junction bases left unmatched: 7. The CDR3 nucleotides are TGCGCCAGCAGCCAAGATAGAGGACAGGGGGGTCACACTGAAGCTTTCTTT. This codes for CASSQDRGQGGHTEAFF.

Regarding this clone: The junction departs from germline at one end; a sequencing error may be responsible. This chain uses TRBV7-9 with TRBJ1-2; D not resolved. Germline V gene lookup returns CDR1 SEHNR and CDR2 FQNEAQ (reference sequence). The CDR3 totals 11 residues. As DNA, the CDR3 is TGTGCCAGCAGCTTAGGGCGGGCGCCGCTCTTC. Its translation: CASSLGRAPLF.

The chain is built from TRBV18 and TRBJ1-5; 10 bases agree with TRBD1. CDR1 is KGHSH, CDR2 LQKENI, per germline. This CDR3 is 16 amino acids long. The J segment lost 4 bases and the V segment lost 4 bases, leaving 7 bases of the junction unmatched. The CDR3 region is CASSLRQGASNQPQHF. DNA for the CDR3: TGTGCCAGCTCACTCAGACAGGGGGCATCGAATCAGCCCCAGCATTTT.

This chain joins TRBV15 and TRBJ2-7; 7 bases agree with TRBD2. The CDR3 sequence is 16 residues long. With 3 bases clipped from V and 1 base from J, the junction kept 9 bases outside the gene matches. Germline CDR1 is LNHNV and CDR2 is YYDKDF (reference sequence). CDR3 DNA sequence: TGTGCCACCAGCAGTGGGCCAAGCGGGAATTCCTACGAGCAGTACTTC. It yields the protein CATSSGPSGNSYEQYF.

The chain links TRBV6-5 to TRBJ2-2; 7 positions match TRBD1. Germline V gene data show CDR1 as MNHEY and CDR2 as SVGAGI. The CDR3 covers 14 residues. Germline trimming cut 2 bases from V and 5 bases from J; bases unmatched to any gene: 2. CDR3 coding DNA: TGTGCCAGCAGTTACACGACAGGGACCGGGGAGCTGTTTTTT. Its protein is CASSYTTGTGELFF.

The rearrangement uses TRBV5-4 and TRBJ2-1; D gene ambiguous. This CDR3 contains 15 residues. Per the germline V gene, CDR1 is SGHNT and CDR2 is YYREEE (reference sequence). V lost 0 bases and J lost 4, with 11 bases in between. CDR3 DNA: TGTGCCAGCAGCTTGGACTTACCTCAATACAATGAGCAGTTCTTC. Protein: CASSLDLPQYNEQFF.